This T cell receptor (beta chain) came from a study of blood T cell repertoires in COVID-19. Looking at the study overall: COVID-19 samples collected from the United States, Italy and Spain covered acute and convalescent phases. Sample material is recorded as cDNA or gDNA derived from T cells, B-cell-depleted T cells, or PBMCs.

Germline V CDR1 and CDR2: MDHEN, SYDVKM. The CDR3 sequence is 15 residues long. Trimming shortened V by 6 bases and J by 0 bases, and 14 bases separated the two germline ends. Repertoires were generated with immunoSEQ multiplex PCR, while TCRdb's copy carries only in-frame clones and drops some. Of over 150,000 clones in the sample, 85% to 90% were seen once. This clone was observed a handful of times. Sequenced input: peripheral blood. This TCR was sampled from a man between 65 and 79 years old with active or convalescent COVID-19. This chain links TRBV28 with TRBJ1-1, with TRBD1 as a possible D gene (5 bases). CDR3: CASSRGSGLNTEAFF. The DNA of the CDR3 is TGTGCCAGCAGCCGGGGGTCGGGACTGAACACTGAAGCTTTCTTT.